These T cell receptor beta chains were read from a single sample in a study of shared clonotypes between healthy human individuals. TCRdb keeps only in-frame clones here, not all; method: immunoSEQ multiplex PCR. The sample includes over 1.5 million clones, approximately 98% seen only once; the top ten take about 0.42%. The sample comprised naive CD4+ T cells sorted from blood. Receptors originate from a young man in good health. CDR3s include the opening cysteine and the closing phenylalanine or tryptophan. The D gene is left open where the match is weak. Expanded clones are given a class, and other clones once, few, many or no size at all.

clone_size,j_call,d_call,v_call,cdr3_aa,cdr3_nt
-,TRBJ1-4,TRBD1,TRBV6-5,CASSFGTGSGKLFF,TGTGCCAGCTCCTTCGGGACAGGGTCGGGAAAACTGTTTTTT
once,TRBJ2-1,TRBD1,TRBV11-2,CASSLPWTGQPNYNEQFF,TGTGCCAGCAGTCTCCCCTGGACAGGACAACCCAACTACAATGAGCAGTTCTTC
-,TRBJ1-1,-,TRBV6-5,CASRPGPTEAFF,TGTGCCAGCAGGCCGGGACCAACTGAAGCTTTCTTT
-,TRBJ2-1,-,TRBV18,CASSPLPASAFSEQFF,TGTGCCAGCTCACCACTCCCGGCTAGCGCCTTTAGTGAGCAGTTCTTC
-,TRBJ1-1,TRBD1,TRBV6-1,CASFSGTGVWTEAFF,TGTGCCAGCTTCTCCGGGACAGGGGTGTGGACTGAAGCTTTCTTT
-,TRBJ2-7,-,TRBV5-5,CASSQPRLRDGNSYEQYF,TGTGCCAGCAGCCAACCGAGGCTCCGGGACGGAAACTCCTACGAGCAGTACTTC
once,TRBJ1-4,-,TRBV28,CASSLDRSSDEKLFF,TGTGCCAGCAGTCTCGACAGGTCTTCAGATGAAAAACTGTTTTTT
-,TRBJ2-3,TRBD1,TRBV5-1,CASTTGGIADTQYF,TGCGCCAGTACGACAGGGGGCATCGCAGATACGCAGTATTTT
once,TRBJ2-7,-,TRBV5-1,CASSLVAGGEQYF,TGCGCCAGCAGCTTGGTTGCGGGTGGCGAGCAGTACTTC
-,TRBJ2-3,-,TRBV11-2,CASSHRFTDTQYF,TGTGCCAGCAGCCACAGGTTCACAGATACGCAGTATTTT
-,TRBJ2-1,TRBD2,TRBV9,CASSVQTSGSYNEQFF,TGTGCCAGCAGCGTACAGACTAGCGGGAGTTACAATGAGCAGTTCTTC
-,TRBJ2-3,-,TRBV29-1,CSVAAGRSRTDTQYF,TGCAGCGTTGCCGCCGGCAGGAGCCGCACAGATACGCAGTATTTT
once,TRBJ2-3,TRBD1,TRBV5-4,CASSPNKNRGLGTDTQYF,TGTGCCAGCAGCCCAAACAAGAACAGGGGTTTAGGCACAGATACGCAGTATTTT
-,TRBJ2-1,-,TRBV9,CASSGGSLQFDEQFF,TGTGCCAGCAGCGGGGGCTCCCTCCAGTTCGATGAGCAGTTCTTC
-,TRBJ2-3,-,TRBV7-2,CASSLRKRGTDTQYF,TGTGCCAGCAGCCTTAGAAAGAGGGGAACAGATACGCAGTATTTT
-,TRBJ1-2,-,TRBV4-3,CASSQPGGLGGYTF,TGCGCCAGCAGCCAGCCTGGGGGGCTCGGTGGCTACACCTTC
-,TRBJ2-7,TRBD1,TRBV5-6,CASKPGQGGEQYF,TGTGCCAGCAAACCGGGACAGGGTGGGGAGCAGTACTTC
-,TRBJ1-5,-,TRBV5-6,CASSLRGWGGNQPQHF,TGTGCCAGCAGCTTGAGGGGCTGGGGGGGCAATCAGCCCCAGCATTTT
-,TRBJ1-5,-,TRBV15,CATSRGNQPQHF,TGTGCCACCAGCAGAGGTAATCAGCCCCAGCATTTT
-,TRBJ2-1,-,TRBV19,CASSTTGSYNEQFF,TGTGCCAGTAGTACTACCGGTAGCTACAATGAGCAGTTCTTC